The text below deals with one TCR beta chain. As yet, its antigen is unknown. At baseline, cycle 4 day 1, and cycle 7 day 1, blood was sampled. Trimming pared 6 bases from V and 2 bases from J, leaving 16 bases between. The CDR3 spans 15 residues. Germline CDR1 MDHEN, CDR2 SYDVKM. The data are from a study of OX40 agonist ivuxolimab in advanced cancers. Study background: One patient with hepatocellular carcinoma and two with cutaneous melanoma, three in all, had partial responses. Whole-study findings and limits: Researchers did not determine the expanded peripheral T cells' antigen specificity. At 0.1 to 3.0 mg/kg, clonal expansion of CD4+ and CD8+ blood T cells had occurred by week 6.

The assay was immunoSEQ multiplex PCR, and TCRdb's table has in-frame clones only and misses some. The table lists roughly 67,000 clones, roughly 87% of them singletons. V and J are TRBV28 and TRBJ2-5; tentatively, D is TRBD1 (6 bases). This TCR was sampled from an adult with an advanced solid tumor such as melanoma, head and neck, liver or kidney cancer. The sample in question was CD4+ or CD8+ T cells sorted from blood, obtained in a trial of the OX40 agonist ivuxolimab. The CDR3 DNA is TGTGCCAGCAGAAGACGGGACACAAGGCAAGAGACCCAGTACTTC. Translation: CASRRRDTRQETQYF.